This T cell receptor beta chain was profiled in a study of CD4 and CD8 cells across lung adenocarcinoma regions (dated by TCRdb to the late 2010s). Background on the whole study: Intratumor heterogeneity of the T cell receptor repertoire was examined by comparing tumor centers with tumor margins.

The donors were patients who had localized lung adenocarcinoma, which is a subtype of non-small cell lung cancer. These samples came from the margins of localized lung adenocarcinomas. For TCR repertoire analysis, CD4+ T cells taken from tumor tissue were profiled apart from CD8+ T cells. Library method: PCR. Reads for this sample came from a HiSeq X Ten. The raw public reads went through TCRdb reprocessing: fastp at Q25, MiXCR clone calling, in-frame beta chains kept. Every entry covers one CDR3 protein and lists the most common genes and DNA from its rows. Within this sample are under 20,000 distinct CDR3 sequences, with more than 45% of them counted one time only. The top ten clones comprise around 19% of the sample. As to this clonotype: Its antigen target is currently unknown. Base qualities are not at hand, and no much larger clone is one base apart.

What was sequenced was CD4+ T cells from the margin of a lung tumor. Taken with the paper, the label for cell subset or site translates to: tumor margin region. This receptor was taken from a male donor with lung adenocarcinoma. The CD4 and CD8 labels of this study may be unreliable.

The DNA reads as follows: TGTGCCAGCAGCGCGACGGACTACAATGAGCAGTTCTTC. Its protein product is CASSATDYNEQFF. Recombination joined TRBV6-1 with TRBJ2-1; the D gene is not confidently resolved. The CDR3 spans 13 residues, from the cysteine through the phenylalanine. The kept DNA is CDR3 alone, 39 bases in frame from the first base. Relative to germline, V is 6 bases shorter and J is 3 bases shorter, with 9 bases between their ends. CDR1 and CDR2, looked up from the germline V gene, are MNHNS and SASEGT.